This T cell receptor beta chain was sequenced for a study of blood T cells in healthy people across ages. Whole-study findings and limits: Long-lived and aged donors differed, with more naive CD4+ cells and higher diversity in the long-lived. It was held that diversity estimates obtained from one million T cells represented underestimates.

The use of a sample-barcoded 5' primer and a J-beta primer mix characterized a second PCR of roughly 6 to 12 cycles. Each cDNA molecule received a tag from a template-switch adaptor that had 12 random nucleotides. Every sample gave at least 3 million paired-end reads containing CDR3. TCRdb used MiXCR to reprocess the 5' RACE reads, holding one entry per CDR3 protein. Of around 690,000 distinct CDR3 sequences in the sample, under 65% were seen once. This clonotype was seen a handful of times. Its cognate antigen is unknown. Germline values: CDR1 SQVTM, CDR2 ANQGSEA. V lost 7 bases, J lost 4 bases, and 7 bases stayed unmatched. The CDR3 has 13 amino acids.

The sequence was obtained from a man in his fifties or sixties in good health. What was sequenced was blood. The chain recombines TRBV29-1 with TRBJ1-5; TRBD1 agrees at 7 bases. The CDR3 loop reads CSAQTGANQPQHF. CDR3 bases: TGCAGCGCTCAAACAGGGGCGAATCAGCCCCAGCATTTT.